The 21 T cell receptor beta chains listed next were all sequenced from one sample in a study of T cell responses to AZD1222 COVID-19 vaccine. Only in-frame clones appear in the TCRdb table, and some are missing; sequencing was by immunoSEQ multiplex PCR. The table shows hundreds of thousands of clones, with 94% occurring only once. The specimen comprised peripheral blood, sampled 28 days after the second AZD1222 dose. Source of these receptors: an adult who received the AZD1222 COVID-19 vaccine.

This clone has a handful of counts. The V call is TRBV10-3, the J call TRBJ1-6; the D gene is possibly TRBD1 (6 bases). Looked up from germline, CDR1 is ENHRY and CDR2 is SYGVKD. V was pared by 8 bases and J by 6 bases, with 11 bases between. The CDR3 consists of 13 residues. The CDR3, as DNA: TGTGCCATCGCGGAACAGGGTAATTCACCCCTCCACTTT. This encodes CAIAEQGNSPLHF.

This clone is a singleton in its sample. The chain uses TRBV18 and TRBJ2-2; D is perhaps TRBD1 or TRBD2 (5 bases each). This CDR3 comprises 14 residues. Germline V gene lookup returns CDR1 KGHSH and CDR2 LQKENI. Trimming pared 6 bases from V and 7 bases from J, leaving 15 bases between. CDR3 protein: CASSLSGLVGELFF. The CDR3 DNA follows: TGTGCCAGCTCCCTATCGGGGCTCGTCGGGGAGCTGTTTTTT.

This CDR3 reads CASSIDRAVTKNIQYF. The CDR3 DNA reads TGCGCCAGCAGCATCGACAGGGCGGTGACCAAAAACATTCAGTACTTC. The gene calls are TRBV5-1 and TRBJ2-4; 7 nucleotides align to TRBD1. The CDR3 covers 16 residues. The trim removed 4 bases at V and 2 bases at J, leaving 9 bases unmatched. Germline V CDR1 and CDR2: SGHRS, YFSETQ.

The V gene is TRBV6-2 or TRBV6-3, the J gene TRBJ2-1; D is possibly TRBD1 (5 bases). With 6 bases removed from V and 7 bases from J, the gap between germline ends came to 7 bases. This CDR3 comprises 11 residues. From germline, CDR1 is MNHEY and CDR2 SVGEGT. CDR3 in amino acids: CASSQGNEQFF. The CDR3 DNA reads as TGTGCCAGCAGCCAGGGAAATGAGCAGTTCTTC.

The chain carries TRBV6-4 and TRBJ1-2, with D maybe TRBD1 (6 bases). Trimming pared 10 bases from V and 4 bases from J, leaving 16 bases between. The CDR3 covers 13 residues. CDR1 MRHNA and CDR2 SNTAGT come from the germline V gene. CDR3 bases: TGTGCCAACGGGACAACGATACCCTATGGCTACACCTTC. Its protein product is CANGTTIPYGYTF.

A single count supports this clone. The gene calls are TRBV28 and TRBJ2-6; D not resolved. CDR3 length equals 13 residues. Germline CDR1 and CDR2: MDHEN and SYDVKM. Trimming shortened V by 3 bases and J by 2 bases, and 2 bases separated the two germline ends. The CDR3 loop reads CASSFPGANVLTF. The CDR3 DNA follows: TGTGCCAGCAGTTTTCCTGGGGCCAACGTCCTGACTTTC.

V usage is TRBV2 and J usage is TRBJ2-5, with 12 bases identical to TRBD2. The CDR3 runs 14 residues. V lost 7 bases to trimming and J lost 9 bases; unmatched junction nucleotides: 9. Germline V gene data show CDR1 as SNHLY and CDR2 as FYNNEI. The CDR3 loop is CASIRLAGVLAQYF. In DNA, the CDR3 is TGTGCCAGCATTCGACTAGCGGGAGTTCTGGCCCAGTACTTC.

This chain links TRBV4-1 with TRBJ1-2, with 7 bases fitting TRBD1. Germline V gene sequence: CDR1 MGHRA, CDR2 YSYEKL. V shed 1 base, J shed 0 bases, and the junction held 2 bases outside the gene matches. The CDR3 has 15 amino acids. This CDR3 is CASSQGTGANYGYTF. The CDR3 coding sequence is TGCGCCAGCAGCCAAGGGACAGGAGCTAACTATGGCTACACCTTC.

The chain carries TRBV5-3 and TRBJ1-4; D is unresolved. Being an ORF, TRBV5-3 has a function that is uncertain. This CDR3 is 11 amino acids long. Deletions cut 4 bases from V and 8 bases from J, with 6 bases between. CDR3 protein: CARSPGEKLFF. CDR3 sequence (DNA): TGTGCCAGAAGCCCGGGAGAAAAACTGTTTTTT.

J is TRBJ1-1 and V is TRBV4-1; tentatively, D is TRBD1 (5 bases). The V end lost 1 base, the J end lost 1 base, and 13 bases lay between the germline ends. The CDR3 has 16 residues. The germline V gene encodes CDR1 MGHRA and CDR2 YSYEKL. The CDR3 DNA follows: TGCGCCAGCAGCCAAGGTCGGGTAGGGACGAACACTGAAGCTTTCTTT. It translates to CASSQGRVGTNTEAFF.

J is TRBJ2-7 and V is TRBV6-6, with D tentatively TRBD1 (6 bases). Trimming shortened V by 6 bases and J by 2 bases, and 11 bases separated the two germline ends. The CDR3 loop spans 13 amino acids. Germline V gene lookup returns CDR1 MNHNY and CDR2 SVGAGI (reference sequence). CDR3 sequence: CASRRQATYEQYF. The CDR3 region has the DNA TGTGCCAGCAGGCGACAGGCTACCTACGAGCAGTACTTC.

The rearrangement uses TRBV5-1 and TRBJ1-2; 9 bases map to TRBD1. V was clipped by 0 bases and J by 8 bases; unmatched bases: 11. The germline gives CDR1 SGHRS, CDR2 YFSETQ. The CDR3 loop spans 16 amino acids. In DNA form, the CDR3 reads TGCGCCAGCAGCTTGGCCCCCCGACAGGGGGGTAAAGGCTACACCTTC. Protein: CASSLAPRQGGKGYTF.

This chain uses TRBV28 with TRBJ2-1, with 13 positions matching TRBD2. CDR3 size: 15 residues. V dropped 6 bases and J dropped 6; count of bases not matched to a gene: 5. Germline assignment: CDR1 MDHEN and CDR2 SYDVKM. CDR3 coding DNA: TGTGCCAGCAGGGTACTAGCGGGGGGGCCCAATGAGCAGTTCTTC. Translated: CASRVLAGGPNEQFF. Variable domain in full (rest from reference TRBV28 and TRBJ2-1): DVKVTQSSRYLVKRTGEKVFLECVQDMDHENMFWYRQDPGLGLRLIYFSYDVKMKEKGDIPEGYSVSREKKERFSLILESASTNQTSMYLCASRVLAGGPNEQFFGPGTRLTVL.

V and J are TRBV5-1 and TRBJ2-3; TRBD1 matches 8 bases. The CDR3 contains 14 residues. In germline, CDR1 is SGHRS, CDR2 YFSETQ. V dropped 2 bases and J dropped 3; count of bases not matched to a gene: 2. CDR3 nucleotides: TGCGCCAGCAGCTTAGACAGGGGAACAGATACGCAGTATTTT. This encodes CASSLDRGTDTQYF. Looking up the rest from reference TRBV5-1 and TRBJ2-3 gives the full variable domain: KAGVTQTPRYLIKTRGQQVTLSCSPISGHRSVSWYQQTPGQGLQFLFEYFSETQRNKGNFPGRFSGRQFSNSRSEMNVSTLELGDSALYLCASSLDRGTDTQYFGPGTRLTVL.

This chain connects TRBV3-1 (or the pseudogene TRBV3-2) to TRBJ2-7, with 7 bases aligning to TRBD1. The germline V gene has CDR1 LGHDT and CDR2 YNNKEL (reference sequence). The CDR3 covers 12 residues. J lost 6 bases, V lost 3 bases, and 2 bases had no gene match. CDR3 DNA sequence: TGTGCCAGCAGCCAGCACAGGGGCGAGCAGTACTTC. Protein: CASSQHRGEQYF.

The J gene is TRBJ1-2, the V gene TRBV7-9; D may be TRBD1 (6 bases). CDR1 is SEHNR and CDR2 is FQNEAQ in the germline V gene (reference sequence). The CDR3 extends over 13 amino acids. Trimming shortened V by 5 bases and J by 8 bases, and 15 bases separated the two germline ends. The CDR3 here is CASSTRDTVGYTF. In DNA, the CDR3 is TGTGCCAGCAGCACCCGGGACACCGTAGGCTACACCTTC.

This sequence joins TRBV18 and TRBJ2-7, with 10 bases fitting TRBD1. The V and J ends lost 3 bases and 2 bases, in that order; junction bases with no gene match: 4. Germline values: CDR1 KGHSH, CDR2 LQKENI. The CDR3 is 15 amino acids. As DNA, the CDR3 is TGTGCCAGCTCACCTAGGGACAGGGGCACCTACGAGCAGTACTTC. The encoded protein is CASSPRDRGTYEQYF.

This chain connects TRBV28 to TRBJ1-6; 8 bases are shared with TRBD1. Germline CDR1 and CDR2: MDHEN and SYDVKM. The CDR3 consists of 14 residues. The J segment lost 5 bases and the V segment lost 7 bases, leaving 4 bases of the junction unmatched. The DNA for the CDR3 is TGTGCCAGCATCCGGACAGGGAATAATTCACCCCTCCACTTT. Protein product: CASIRTGNNSPLHF.

The V and J genes are TRBV28 and TRBJ2-5, with TRBD2 as a possible D gene (5 bases). Per the germline V gene, CDR1 is MDHEN and CDR2 is SYDVKM. The CDR3 covers 12 residues. Trimming shortened V by 11 bases and J by 2 bases, and 12 bases separated the two germline ends. CDR3 in DNA: TGTGCCGCAACGGGGAGTCAAGAGACCCAGTACTTC. This gives the protein CAATGSQETQYF.

The chain employs TRBV4-1 and TRBJ1-1; D perhaps matches TRBD1 (5 bases). V was pared by 2 bases and J by 4 bases, with 17 bases between. The germline V gene has CDR1 MGHRA and CDR2 YSYEKL. The CDR3 covers 16 residues. This CDR3 is CASSQREGSRGTEAFF. As DNA, the CDR3 is TGCGCCAGCAGCCAAAGGGAGGGAAGTAGGGGCACTGAAGCTTTCTTT.

J is TRBJ2-5 and V is TRBV29-1; tentative D call: TRBD2 (7 bases). Looked up from germline, CDR1 is SQVTM and CDR2 is ANQGSEA. CDR3 size: 14 residues. V dropped 4 bases and J dropped 4 bases, with 16 bases sitting between them. CDR3 coding DNA: TGCAGCGTTGGGGGGGGCCGTCGGGTAGAGACCCAGTACTTC. Translated, it gives CSVGGGRRVETQYF.